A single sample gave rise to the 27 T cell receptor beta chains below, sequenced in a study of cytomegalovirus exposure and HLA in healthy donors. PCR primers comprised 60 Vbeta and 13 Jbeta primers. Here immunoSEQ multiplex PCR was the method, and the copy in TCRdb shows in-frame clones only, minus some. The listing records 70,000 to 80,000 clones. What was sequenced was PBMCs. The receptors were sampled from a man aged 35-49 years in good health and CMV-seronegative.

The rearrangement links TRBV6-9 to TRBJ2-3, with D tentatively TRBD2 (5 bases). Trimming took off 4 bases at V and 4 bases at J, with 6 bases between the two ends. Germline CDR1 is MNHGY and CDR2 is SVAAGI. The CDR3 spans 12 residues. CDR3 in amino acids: CASSLLADTQYF. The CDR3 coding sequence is TGTGCCAGCAGTTTACTAGCAGATACGCAGTATTTT.

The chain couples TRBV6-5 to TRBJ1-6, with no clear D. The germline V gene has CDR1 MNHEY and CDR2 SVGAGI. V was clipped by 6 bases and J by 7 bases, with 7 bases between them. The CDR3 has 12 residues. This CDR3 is CASSNNNSPLHF. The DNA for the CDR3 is TGTGCCAGCAGCAACAACAATTCACCCCTCCACTTT.

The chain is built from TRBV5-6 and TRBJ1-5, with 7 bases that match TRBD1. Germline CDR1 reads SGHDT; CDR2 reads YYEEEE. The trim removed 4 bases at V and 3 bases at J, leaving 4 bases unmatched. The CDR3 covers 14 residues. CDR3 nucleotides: TGTGCCAGCAGCCTACAGGGGAACAATCAGCCCCAGCATTTT. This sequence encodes CASSLQGNNQPQHF.

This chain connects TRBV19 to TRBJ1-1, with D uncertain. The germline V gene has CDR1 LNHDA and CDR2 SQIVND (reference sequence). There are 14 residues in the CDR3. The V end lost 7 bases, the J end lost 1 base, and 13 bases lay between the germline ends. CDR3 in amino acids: CASTSGRANTEAFF. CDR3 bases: TGTGCCAGTACTTCTGGGAGGGCGAACACTGAAGCTTTCTTT.

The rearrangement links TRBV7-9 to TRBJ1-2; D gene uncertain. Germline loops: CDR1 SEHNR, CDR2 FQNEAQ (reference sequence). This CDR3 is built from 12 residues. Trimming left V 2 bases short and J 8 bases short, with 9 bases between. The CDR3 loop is CASSLNLGGYTF. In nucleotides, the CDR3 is TGTGCCAGCAGCTTAAACCTGGGCGGCTACACCTTC.

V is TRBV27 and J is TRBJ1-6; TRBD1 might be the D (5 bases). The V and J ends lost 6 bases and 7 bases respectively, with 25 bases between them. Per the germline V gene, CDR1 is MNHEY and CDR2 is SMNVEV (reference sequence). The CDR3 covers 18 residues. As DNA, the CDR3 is TGTGCCAGCAGCCCACGAGGGGCCGGGGGTTTCATCAATTCACCCCTCCACTTT. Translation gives CASSPRGAGGFINSPLHF.

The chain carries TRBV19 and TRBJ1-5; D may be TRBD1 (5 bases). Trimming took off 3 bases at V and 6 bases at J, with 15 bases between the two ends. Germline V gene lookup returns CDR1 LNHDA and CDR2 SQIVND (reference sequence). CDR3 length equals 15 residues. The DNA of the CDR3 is TGTGCCAGTAGTATTTTGGGCAGGGCCGGTCAGCCCCAGCATTTT. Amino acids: CASSILGRAGQPQHF.

The CDR3, as DNA: TGTGCCAGCAGCTTGGGGGCCCGGGACAGAGAAGCTTTCTTT. It translates to CASSLGARDREAFF. This sequence joins TRBV5-4 and TRBJ1-1; 7 nucleotides line up with TRBD1. Per the germline V gene, CDR1 is SGHNT and CDR2 is YYREEE (reference sequence). V lost 0 bases to trimming and J lost 8 bases; unmatched junction nucleotides: 7. The CDR3 contains 14 residues.

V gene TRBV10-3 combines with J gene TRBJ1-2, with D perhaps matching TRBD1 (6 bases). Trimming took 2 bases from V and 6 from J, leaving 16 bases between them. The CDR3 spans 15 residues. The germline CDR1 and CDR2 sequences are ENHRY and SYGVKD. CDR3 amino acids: CAISENTGLFHGYTF. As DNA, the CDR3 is TGTGCCATCAGTGAGAATACAGGGTTATTCCATGGCTACACCTTC.

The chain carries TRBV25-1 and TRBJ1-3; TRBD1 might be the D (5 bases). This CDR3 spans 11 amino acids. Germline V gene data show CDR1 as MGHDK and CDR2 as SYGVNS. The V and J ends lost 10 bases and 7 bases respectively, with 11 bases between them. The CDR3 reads CATQGGNTIYF. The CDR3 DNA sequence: TGTGCCACCCAGGGAGGGAACACCATATATTTT. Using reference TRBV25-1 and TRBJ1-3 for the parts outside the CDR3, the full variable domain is EADIYQTPRYLVIGTGKKITLECSQTMGHDKMYWYQQDPGMELHLIHYSYGVNSTEKGDLSSESTVSRIRTEHFPLTLESARPSHTSQYLCATQGGNTIYFGEGSWLTVV.

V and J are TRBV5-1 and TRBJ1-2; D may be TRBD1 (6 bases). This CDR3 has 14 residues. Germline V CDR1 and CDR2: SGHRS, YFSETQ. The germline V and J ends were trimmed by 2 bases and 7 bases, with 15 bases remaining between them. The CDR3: CASSFQGKGTGYTF. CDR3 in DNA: TGCGCCAGCAGCTTTCAGGGGAAAGGTACTGGCTACACCTTC.

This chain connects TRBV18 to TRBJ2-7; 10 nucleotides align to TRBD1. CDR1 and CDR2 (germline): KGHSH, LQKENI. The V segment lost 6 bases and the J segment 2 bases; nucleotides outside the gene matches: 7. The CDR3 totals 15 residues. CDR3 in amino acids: CASSPAGTGAYEQYF. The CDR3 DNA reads TGTGCCAGCTCGCCCGCCGGGACAGGGGCCTACGAGCAGTACTTC.

The CDR3 DNA follows: TGTGCCTGGAGCCCAACAGGGAACTATGGCTACACCTTC. The encoded protein is CAWSPTGNYGYTF. V and J are TRBV30 and TRBJ1-2; a possible D gene is TRBD1 (6 bases). V lost 3 bases and J lost 2, with 10 bases in between. Germline CDR1 and CDR2: GTSNPN and SVGIG (reference sequence). The CDR3 has 13 residues.

CDR3 sequence reads: CASSLQGGYTEAFF. DNA of the CDR3: TGTGCCAGCAGCTTGCAGGGGGGCTACACTGAAGCTTTCTTT. The J gene is TRBJ1-1, the V gene TRBV5-4; 7 bases align to TRBD1. Germline-derived CDR1 and CDR2 are SGHNT and YYREEE (reference sequence). The CDR3 totals 14 residues. The junction had 3 bases not matched to a gene; V was cut back by 1 base and J by 3 bases.

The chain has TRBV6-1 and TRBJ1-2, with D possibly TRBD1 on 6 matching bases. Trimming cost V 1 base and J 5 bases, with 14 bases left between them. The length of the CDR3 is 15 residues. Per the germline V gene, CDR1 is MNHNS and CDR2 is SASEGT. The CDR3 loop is CASSEVGQLRYGYTF. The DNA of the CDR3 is TGTGCCAGCAGTGAAGTTGGACAGTTGAGATATGGCTACACCTTC.

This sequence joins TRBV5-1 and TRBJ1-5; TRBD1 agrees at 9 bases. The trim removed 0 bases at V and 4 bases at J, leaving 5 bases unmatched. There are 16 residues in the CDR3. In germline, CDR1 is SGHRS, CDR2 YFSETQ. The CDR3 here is CASSLGTGGRNQPQHF. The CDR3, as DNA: TGCGCCAGCAGCTTGGGTACAGGGGGCCGGAATCAGCCCCAGCATTTT.

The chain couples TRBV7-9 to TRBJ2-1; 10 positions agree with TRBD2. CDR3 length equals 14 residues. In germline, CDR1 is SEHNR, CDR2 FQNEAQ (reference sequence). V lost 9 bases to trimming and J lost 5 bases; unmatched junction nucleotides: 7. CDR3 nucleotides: TGTGCCAGAGTACGCCTAGCGGGGGACAATGAGCAGTTCTTC. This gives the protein CARVRLAGDNEQFF.

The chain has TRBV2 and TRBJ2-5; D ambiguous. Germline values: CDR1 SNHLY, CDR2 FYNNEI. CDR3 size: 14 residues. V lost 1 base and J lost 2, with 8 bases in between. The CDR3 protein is CASSEVRRQETQYF. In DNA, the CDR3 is TGTGCCAGCAGTGAAGTCAGGCGACAAGAGACCCAGTACTTC.

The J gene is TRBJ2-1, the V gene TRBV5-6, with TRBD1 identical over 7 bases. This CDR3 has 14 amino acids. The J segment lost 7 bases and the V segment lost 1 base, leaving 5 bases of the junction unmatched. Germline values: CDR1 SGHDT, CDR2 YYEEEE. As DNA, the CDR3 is TGTGCCAGCAGCTTGCGGGGACAGCGGAATGAGCAGTTCTTC. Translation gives CASSLRGQRNEQFF.

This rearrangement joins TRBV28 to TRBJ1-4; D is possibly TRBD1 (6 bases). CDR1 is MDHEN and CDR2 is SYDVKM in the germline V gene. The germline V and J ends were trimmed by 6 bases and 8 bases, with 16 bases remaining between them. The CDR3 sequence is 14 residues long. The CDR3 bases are TGTGCCAGCAGCCGTGGGGGGGGCGGGGAAAAACTGTTTTTT. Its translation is CASSRGGGGEKLFF.

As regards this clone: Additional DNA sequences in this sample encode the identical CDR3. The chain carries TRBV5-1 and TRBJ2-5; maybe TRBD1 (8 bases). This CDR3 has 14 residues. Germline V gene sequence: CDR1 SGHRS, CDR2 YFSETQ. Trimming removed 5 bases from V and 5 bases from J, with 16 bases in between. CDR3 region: CASRGGQGGETQYF. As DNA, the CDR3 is TGCGCCAGCAGAGGTGGACAGGGAGGGGAGACCCAGTACTTC.

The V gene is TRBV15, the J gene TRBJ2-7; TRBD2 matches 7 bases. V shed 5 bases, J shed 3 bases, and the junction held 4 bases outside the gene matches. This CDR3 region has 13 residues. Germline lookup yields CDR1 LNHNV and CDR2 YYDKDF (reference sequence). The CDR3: CATSGGDSYEQYF. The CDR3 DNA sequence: TGTGCCACCAGCGGGGGGGATAGCTACGAGCAGTACTTC.

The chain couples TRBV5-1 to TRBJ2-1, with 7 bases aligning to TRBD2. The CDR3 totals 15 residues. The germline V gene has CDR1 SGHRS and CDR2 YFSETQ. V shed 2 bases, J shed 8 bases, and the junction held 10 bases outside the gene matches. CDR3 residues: CASSLAPGGRDEQFF. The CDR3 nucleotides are TGCGCCAGCAGCTTAGCCCCGGGGGGTAGGGATGAGCAGTTCTTC.

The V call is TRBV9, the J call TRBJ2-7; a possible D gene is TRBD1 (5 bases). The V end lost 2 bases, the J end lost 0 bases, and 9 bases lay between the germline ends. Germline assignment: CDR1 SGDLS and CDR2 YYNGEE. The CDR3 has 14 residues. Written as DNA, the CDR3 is TGTGCCAGCAGCGTGCAGGACAACTCCTACGAGCAGTACTTC. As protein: CASSVQDNSYEQYF.

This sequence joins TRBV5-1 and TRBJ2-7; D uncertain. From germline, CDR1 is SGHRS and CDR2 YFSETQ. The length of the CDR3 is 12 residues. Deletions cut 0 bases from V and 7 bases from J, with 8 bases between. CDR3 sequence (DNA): TGCGCCAGCAGCTTGGAATCCAGGGAGCAGTACTTC. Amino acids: CASSLESREQYF.

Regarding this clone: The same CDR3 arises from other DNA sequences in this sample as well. CDR3 nucleotides: TGCAGCGTCGTTAAGGACAGAATATACCCTGGGGGGGATGAGCAGTTCTTC. Amino acid sequence: CSVVKDRIYPGGDEQFF. The chain links TRBV29-1 to TRBJ2-1; the D gene is possibly TRBD2 (7 bases). This CDR3 comprises 17 residues. The germline gives CDR1 SQVTM, CDR2 ANQGSEA. V lost 6 bases and J 8 bases, leaving 29 bases between the germline ends.

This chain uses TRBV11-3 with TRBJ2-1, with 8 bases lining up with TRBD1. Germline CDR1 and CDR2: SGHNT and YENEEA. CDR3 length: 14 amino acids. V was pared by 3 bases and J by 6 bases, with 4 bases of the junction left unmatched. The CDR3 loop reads CASSFAGTGNEQFF. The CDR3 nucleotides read TGTGCCAGCAGCTTTGCCGGGACAGGCAATGAGCAGTTCTTC.